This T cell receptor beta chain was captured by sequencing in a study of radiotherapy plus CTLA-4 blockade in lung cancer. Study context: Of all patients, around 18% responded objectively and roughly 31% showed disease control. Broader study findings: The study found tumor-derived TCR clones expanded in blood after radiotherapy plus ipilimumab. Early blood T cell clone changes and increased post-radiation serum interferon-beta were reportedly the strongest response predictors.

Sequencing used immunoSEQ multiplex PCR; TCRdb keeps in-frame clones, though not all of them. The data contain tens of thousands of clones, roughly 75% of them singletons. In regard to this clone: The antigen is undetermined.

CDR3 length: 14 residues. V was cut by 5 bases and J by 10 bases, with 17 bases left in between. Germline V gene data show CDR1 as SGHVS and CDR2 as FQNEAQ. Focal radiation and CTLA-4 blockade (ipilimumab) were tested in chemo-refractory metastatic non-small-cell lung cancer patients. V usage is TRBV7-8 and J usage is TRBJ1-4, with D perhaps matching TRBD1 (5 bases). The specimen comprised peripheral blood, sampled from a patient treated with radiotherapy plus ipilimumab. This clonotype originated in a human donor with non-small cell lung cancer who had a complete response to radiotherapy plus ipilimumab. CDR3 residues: CASSHRGLQGKLFF. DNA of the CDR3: TGTGCCAGCAGCCACCGGGGCCTCCAGGGAAAACTGTTTTTT.